The 15 T cell receptor beta chains below all came from one sample that was sequenced in a study of blood T cell repertoires in COVID-19. Sequenced by immunoSEQ multiplex PCR; TCRdb stores in-frame clones only, minus some. The table includes about 180,000 clones, around 88% detected once. Sequenced sample: PBMCs or T cells enriched from blood (not recorded which). All receptors come from a woman between 25 and 40 years old who had recovered from COVID-19.

The chain has TRBV5-5 and TRBJ2-7, with D possibly being TRBD2 (5 bases). In germline, CDR1 is SGHKS, CDR2 YYEKEE (reference sequence). The germline V and J ends were trimmed by 4 bases and 4 bases, with 12 bases remaining between them. This CDR3 region has 13 residues. This CDR3 is CASSLARGYEQYF. CDR3 DNA sequence: TGTGCCAGCAGCCTCGCCCGGGGTTACGAGCAGTACTTC. The variable domain in full, completed from reference TRBV5-5 and TRBJ2-7, reads DAGVTQSPTHLIKTRGQQVTLRCSPISGHKSVSWYQQVLGQGPQFIFQYYEKEERGRGNFPDRFSARQFPNYSSELNVNALLLGDSALYLCASSLARGYEQYFGPGTRLTVT.

This clone was counted between two and nine times. This chain connects TRBV18 to TRBJ1-5; no clear D. The CDR3 length is 14 residues. Trimming shortened V by 3 bases and J by 9 bases, and 15 bases separated the two germline ends. Per germline, CDR1 KGHSH and CDR2 LQKENI. The DNA of the CDR3 is TGTGCCAGCTCACCTCCCGGGAGTAATTCGCCCCAGCATTTT. Protein sequence: CASSPPGSNSPQHF.

CDR3 DNA: TGTGCCACCTCAACTAGCGGGAAGGCGAATGAGCAGTTCTTC. This codes for CATSTSGKANEQFF. This sequence joins TRBV19 and TRBJ2-1; TRBD2 agrees at 10 bases. Germline CDR1 reads LNHDA; CDR2 reads SQIVND (reference sequence). Unmatched junction bases numbered 10, after V lost 10 bases and J lost 7 bases. The CDR3 covers 14 residues.

The rearrangement links TRBV28 to TRBJ2-2, with 9 bases fitting TRBD2. CDR3 length: 16 amino acids. The germline V gene encodes CDR1 MDHEN and CDR2 SYDVKM. The ends lost 5 bases at V and 0 bases at J; junction bases unmatched: 4. The CDR3 DNA reads TGTGCCAGCAGTAGATTAGCGGGAGCGAACACCGGGGAGCTGTTTTTT. It translates to CASSRLAGANTGELFF.

The rearrangement uses TRBV15 and TRBJ1-1; D ambiguous. The CDR3 loop spans 14 amino acids. V lost 0 bases to trimming and J lost 1 base, with 6 bases between them. Germline V CDR1 and CDR2: LNHNV, YYDKDF (reference sequence). The CDR3 nucleotides are TGTGCCACCAGCAGAGATGCGGGGAACACTGAAGCTTTCTTT. Its protein product is CATSRDAGNTEAFF.

This clone has more than one count but fewer than ten. CDR3 loop: CSVGAVLNTEAFF. CDR3 nucleotide sequence: TGCAGCGTTGGGGCAGTGTTGAACACTGAAGCTTTCTTT. The chain has TRBV29-1 and TRBJ1-1; D gene ambiguous. Deletions cut 4 bases from V and 0 bases from J, with 9 bases between. This CDR3 has 13 amino acids. Germline values: CDR1 SQVTM, CDR2 ANQGSEA. Supplemented by reference TRBV29-1 and TRBJ1-1, the full variable domain reads SAVISQKPSRDICQRGTSLTIQCQVDSQVTMMFWYRQQPGQSLTLIATANQGSEATYESGFVIDKFPISRPNLTFSTLTVSNMSPEDSSIYLCSVGAVLNTEAFFGQGTRLTVV.

This rearrangement joins TRBV5-1 to TRBJ2-7, with TRBD2 matching over 9 bases. The trim removed 3 bases at V and 3 bases at J, leaving 7 bases unmatched. CDR1 SGHRS and CDR2 YFSETQ come from the germline V gene. The CDR3 length is 15 residues. CDR3 in amino acids: CASSSLAGVVYEQYF. The DNA for the CDR3 is TGCGCCAGCAGCTCGTTAGCGGGAGTCGTCTACGAGCAGTACTTC.

This chain uses TRBV7-9 with TRBJ2-1, with 8 nucleotides matching TRBD2. CDR3 size: 19 residues. Germline V gene lookup returns CDR1 SEHNR and CDR2 FQNEAQ (reference sequence). Unmatched junction bases numbered 19, after V lost 4 bases and J lost 5 bases. CDR3 DNA sequence: TGTGCCAGCAGCTCACCCTCGGGACTAGGCACCCCTATTAACAATGAGCAGTTCTTC. It encodes CASSSPSGLGTPINNEQFF.

CDR3: CASKSPLSGAYNEQFF. CDR3 in DNA: TGTGCCAGCAAGTCCCCCCTTAGCGGGGCCTACAATGAGCAGTTCTTC. The J gene is TRBJ2-1, the V gene TRBV27; TRBD2 matches 8 bases. Germline V gene lookup returns CDR1 MNHEY and CDR2 SMNVEV (reference sequence). Germline trimming cut 7 bases from V and 2 bases from J; bases unmatched to any gene: 10. The CDR3 has 16 residues.

Of note for this clone: The junction differs from germline at one of its ends, possibly a read error. The chain has TRBV3-1 (or the pseudogene TRBV3-2) and TRBJ2-7; 8 nucleotides match TRBD2. The germline gives CDR1 LGHDT, CDR2 YNNKEL (reference sequence). CDR3 length equals 12 residues. DNA for the CDR3: TGTGCCAGCAGCCACGGCGGGAGGCTCTCGGACTTC. Its translation: CASSHGGRLSDF.

V usage is TRBV24-1 and J usage is TRBJ2-1, with 9 positions matching TRBD2. The germline V gene encodes CDR1 KGHDR and CDR2 SFDVKD. The trim removed 3 bases at V and 7 bases at J, leaving 9 bases unmatched. The CDR3 has 16 residues. This chain's CDR3 is CATSDAIAGAYNEQFF. For the CDR3, the DNA is TGTGCCACCAGTGATGCCATAGCGGGAGCGTATAATGAGCAGTTCTTC.

This chain joins TRBV27 and TRBJ2-3; 7 bases line up with TRBD1. Germline CDR1 reads MNHEY; CDR2 reads SMNVEV (reference sequence). V shed 6 bases and J 0 bases; nucleotides not matched to a gene: 15. The CDR3 is made up of 18 amino acids. CDR3 loop: CASSLRDSPISSTDTQYF. The CDR3 coding sequence is TGTGCCAGCAGCCTCCGGGACAGTCCCATTTCTAGCACAGATACGCAGTATTTT.

The V and J genes are TRBV28 and TRBJ2-2, with a weak D call TRBD1 (5 bases). Trimming left V 7 bases short and J 1 base short, with 7 bases between. CDR1 MDHEN and CDR2 SYDVKM come from the germline V gene. This CDR3 region has 13 residues. CDR3 in DNA: TGTGCCAGCACCGGACAGAACACCGGGGAGCTGTTTTTT. Protein: CASTGQNTGELFF.

The J gene is TRBJ2-5, the V gene TRBV27, with 10 bases aligning to TRBD2. CDR3 length: 19 amino acids. Unmatched junction bases numbered 15, after V lost 3 bases and J lost 2 bases. From germline, CDR1 is MNHEY and CDR2 SMNVEV (reference sequence). The CDR3 sequence: CASSFTTSGRRPRQETQYF. CDR3 nucleotide sequence: TGTGCCAGCAGTTTCACGACTAGCGGGCGACGACCTAGGCAAGAGACCCAGTACTTC.

With regard to this clone: One end of the junction does not line up with germline, which may come from a read error. V usage is TRBV29-1 and J usage is TRBJ1-3, with D possibly TRBD1 on 5 matching bases. The CDR3 sequence is 13 residues long. Germline V gene data show CDR1 as SQVTM and CDR2 as ANQGSEA. The CDR3 DNA reads as TGCAGCGCTGAACAGGCCTCTGGAAACACCATATATTTT. This codes for CSAEQASGNTIYF.